In this sample, the clone carrying this TCR beta chain turned up many times. Its target is not known. This entry belongs to a study of T cells after yellow fever vaccination. A single record per CDR3 protein comes from TCRdb applying MiXCR to the 5' RACE reads. The table shows some 200,000 distinct CDR3 sequences, with approximately 3% occurring only once. This CDR3 spans 15 amino acids. The V and J ends lost 2 bases and 0 bases respectively, with 13 bases between them. The germline V gene encodes CDR1 DFQATT and CDR2 SNEGSKA (reference sequence). Study conclusions and caveats: Most clones from primary vaccination were detected again post-booster (approximately 96% CD4, roughly 85% CD8).

The input for sequencing was CD4+ T cells sorted from PBMCs, taken 10 days after the yellow fever booster vaccination. This chain uses TRBV20-1 with TRBJ2-5; D gene ambiguous. The sequence was obtained from a man younger than 35 who received the YFV17D yellow fever vaccine. The CDR3 spells CSARRLGAYQETQYF. The CDR3 DNA follows: TGCAGTGCTAGACGCCTCGGTGCCTACCAAGAGACCCAGTACTTC.